This T cell receptor (beta chain) was sequenced in a study of blood T cell repertoires in COVID-19. Looking at the study overall: Samples taken during acute and convalescent COVID-19 were collected in the United States, Italy and Spain.

In the original processing: Reference gene primer amplification yielded estimated nucleated cell counts. Some clones are missing from TCRdb's copy, which holds only in-frame ones; the method was immunoSEQ multiplex PCR. V and J calls and clone size are as listed in that table; D and trimming were resolved from the DNA. The sample lists more than 200,000 clones, about nine tenths occurring once. Germline V CDR1 and CDR2: WSHSY, SAAADI. V was pared by 1 base and J by 0 bases, with 16 bases between. CDR3 length equals 19 residues. J is TRBJ2-6 and V is TRBV10-2, with D tentatively TRBD1 (6 bases). Sequenced sample: peripheral blood. This receptor was taken from a man between 50 and 59 years old with acute or convalescent COVID-19. CDR3 protein: CASSELGPGATSGANVLTF. DNA of the CDR3: TGCGCCAGCAGTGAGTTGGGACCAGGGGCTACCTCTGGGGCCAACGTCCTGACTTTC.